This T cell receptor beta chain was identified in a study of blood T cell repertoires in COVID-19. Produced via immunoSEQ multiplex PCR; TCRdb's table is partial and in-frame only. The data hold approximately 260,000 clones, with 84% observed a single time. V was trimmed by 5 bases and J by 4 bases, leaving 15 bases between them. The CDR3 totals 15 residues. Germline V gene data show CDR1 as MNHEY and CDR2 as SVGAGI. The TCR originated in a human donor in a cohort sampled during active COVID-19. The chain has TRBV6-5 and TRBJ2-1; D possibly corresponds to TRBD1 (6 bases). The sequenced material came from peripheral blood. The CDR3 bases are TGTGCCAGCAGTCAACAGGGTGGGCGGTACAATGAGCAGTTCTTC. Its translation is CASSQQGGRYNEQFF.